Listed below are T cell receptor beta chains from one sample, sequenced in a study of glioma-infiltrating T cells after dendritic cell vaccination. TCRdb's copy holds only in-frame clones and misses some; the assay was immunoSEQ multiplex PCR. The data show roughly 87,000 clones, over 80% seen once. The sequenced sample was blood, obtained after dendritic cell vaccination. All receptors derive from a human donor with glioblastoma. Each CDR3 is given with its conserved first and last residue. The D gene is left open where the match is weak. Clone size is given for some rows only: seen once, a few or many times, or a class if the clone is expanded.

clone size: -; D gene: -; V gene: TRBV7-2; J gene: TRBJ1-5; CDR3 DNA: TGTGCCAGCGGTCGGGGGGTTGGGCAGCCCCAGCATTTT; CDR3 protein: CASGRGVGQPQHF
clone size: -; D gene: TRBD2; V gene: TRBV7-7; J gene: TRBJ2-1; CDR3 DNA: TGTGCTAGCAGCTTAGACGCGGGGGGGGTGAGTGAGCAGTTCTTC; CDR3 protein: CASSLDAGGVSEQFF
clone size: -; D gene: -; V gene: TRBV9; J gene: TRBJ1-5; CDR3 DNA: TGTGCCAGCAGCGCCTCCGGGACTTCCAATCAGCCCCAGCATTTT; CDR3 protein: CASSASGTSNQPQHF
clone size: -; D gene: TRBD1; V gene: TRBV5-4; J gene: TRBJ1-2; CDR3 DNA: TGTGCCAGCAGCTTGTCACGCAGGGGGGATATCTATGGCTACACCTTC; CDR3 protein: CASSLSRRGDIYGYTF
clone size: once; D gene: TRBD1; V gene: TRBV6-5; J gene: TRBJ1-6; CDR3 DNA: TGTGCCAGCAGTACGGGACAGGATAATTCACCCCTCCACTTT; CDR3 protein: CASSTGQDNSPLHF
clone size: -; D gene: -; V gene: TRBV29-1; J gene: TRBJ1-1; CDR3 DNA: TGCAGCGTCAACGCAGGGCCGGGAGACACTGAAGCTTTCTTT; CDR3 protein: CSVNAGPGDTEAFF
clone size: -; D gene: -; V gene: TRBV7-9; J gene: TRBJ1-2; CDR3 DNA: TGTGCCAGCAGCCCCCCAGGTGGGGGCGGGTTTTACGGCTACACCTTC; CDR3 protein: CASSPPGGGGFYGYTF
clone size: -; D gene: TRBD1; V gene: TRBV6-5; J gene: TRBJ1-1; CDR3 DNA: TGTGCCAGCAGTTACTCGCGGCAGGGGGAGTCTGAAGCTTTCTTT; CDR3 protein: CASSYSRQGESEAFF
clone size: -; D gene: -; V gene: TRBV27; J gene: TRBJ2-2; CDR3 DNA: TGTGCCAGCAGTTTATCGAGGGGGACACTCGCGAACACCGGGGAGCTGTTTTTT; CDR3 protein: CASSLSRGTLANTGELFF
clone size: -; D gene: TRBD1; V gene: TRBV19; J gene: TRBJ2-1; CDR3 DNA: TGTGCCAGTAGTATCCCATCTTGGACAGGGGATGGCAATGAGCAGTTCTTC; CDR3 protein: CASSIPSWTGDGNEQFF
clone size: -; D gene: TRBD1; V gene: TRBV27; J gene: TRBJ2-5; CDR3 DNA: TGTGCCAGCAGTTTCCTAGGACAGGGGGAGACCCAGTACTTC; CDR3 protein: CASSFLGQGETQYF
clone size: -; D gene: TRBD1; V gene: TRBV5-3; J gene: TRBJ2-1; CDR3 DNA: TGTGCCAGAAGCTTTAACAGGGGGCTCTCCTACAATGAGCAGTTCTTC; CDR3 protein: CARSFNRGLSYNEQFF
clone size: -; D gene: -; V gene: TRBV2; J gene: TRBJ2-7; CDR3 DNA: TGTGCCAGCAGTGACAGATTCTCCTACGAGCAGTACTTC; CDR3 protein: CASSDRFSYEQYF
clone size: -; D gene: -; V gene: TRBV12-5; J gene: TRBJ1-2; CDR3 DNA: TGTGCTAGTGGCAAACAGGGTACAAGCTATGGCTACACCTTC; CDR3 protein: CASGKQGTSYGYTF
clone size: few; D gene: TRBD2; V gene: TRBV5-4; J gene: TRBJ2-1; CDR3 DNA: TGTGCCAGCAGCTTGGCCGGGGATGGCGGGGGGAAGAATGAGCAGTTCTTC; CDR3 protein: CASSLAGDGGGKNEQFF
clone size: -; D gene: -; V gene: TRBV2; J gene: TRBJ2-7; CDR3 DNA: TGTGCCAGCAGTGTTTCACCGGGGTCCTACGAGCAGTACTTC; CDR3 protein: CASSVSPGSYEQYF
clone size: few; D gene: TRBD1; V gene: TRBV6-5; J gene: TRBJ2-1; CDR3 DNA: TGTGCCAGCCGCTATGGGGACAGCAACAATGAGCAGTTCTTC; CDR3 protein: CASRYGDSNNEQFF
clone size: medium-sized; D gene: -; V gene: TRBV4-2; J gene: TRBJ1-5; CDR3 DNA: TGTGCCAGCAGCCAAGATAGTCCAGCGTCGAATCAGCCCCAGCATTTT; CDR3 protein: CASSQDSPASNQPQHF
clone size: -; D gene: -; V gene: TRBV14; J gene: TRBJ1-1; CDR3 DNA: TGTGCCAGCAGCGATCGACAGACCAAAACTGAAGCTTTCTTT; CDR3 protein: CASSDRQTKTEAFF
clone size: -; D gene: -; V gene: TRBV19; J gene: TRBJ1-2; CDR3 DNA: TGTGCCAGTAGTACCCCCGGGGAGGGGCGAGCTAACTATGGCTACACCTTC; CDR3 protein: CASSTPGEGRANYGYTF
clone size: -; D gene: TRBD2; V gene: TRBV6-5; J gene: TRBJ2-2; CDR3 DNA: TGTGCCAGCCAGGTTACGGGGGGTGGCACCGGGGAGCTGTTTTTT; CDR3 protein: CASQVTGGGTGELFF
clone size: once; D gene: -; V gene: TRBV12-5; J gene: TRBJ1-5; CDR3 DNA: TGTGCTAGTGGTTTGGACGGGAACTCCCAGGCATTT; CDR3 protein: CASGLDGNSQAF
clone size: -; D gene: TRBD1; V gene: TRBV4-1; J gene: TRBJ2-1; CDR3 DNA: TGCGCCAGCAGCCAAGATCTTACAGGGGTCTTTTATGAGCAGTTCTTC; CDR3 protein: CASSQDLTGVFYEQFF
clone size: -; D gene: TRBD1; V gene: TRBV19; J gene: TRBJ1-2; CDR3 DNA: TGTGCCAGTAGTATGGGGGCAGGGGGCGTAACTAAAGGCTACACCTTC; CDR3 protein: CASSMGAGGVTKGYTF
clone size: -; D gene: TRBD1; V gene: TRBV28; J gene: TRBJ1-2; CDR3 DNA: TGTGCCAGCAGTTGGGACAGTAACTATGGCTACACCTTC; CDR3 protein: CASSWDSNYGYTF
clone size: -; D gene: -; V gene: TRBV14; J gene: TRBJ1-2; CDR3 DNA: TGTGCCAGCAGCCAAGATACTACAAGGCTCAATGGCTACACCTTC; CDR3 protein: CASSQDTTRLNGYTF
clone size: -; D gene: -; V gene: TRBV5-6; J gene: TRBJ2-3; CDR3 DNA: TGTGCCAGCAGCTTGCGGGGGAAAGGCACAGATACGCAGTATTTT; CDR3 protein: CASSLRGKGTDTQYF
clone size: -; D gene: -; V gene: TRBV4-2; J gene: TRBJ1-2; CDR3 DNA: TGTGCCAGCAGCCAAGATCTAGAGGGAGGCATCTATGGCTACACCTTC; CDR3 protein: CASSQDLEGGIYGYTF
clone size: -; D gene: -; V gene: TRBV5-6; J gene: TRBJ1-6; CDR3 DNA: TGTGCCAGCAGCTTGGGAAACCGACAGGAAAGCTCCTATAATTCACCCCTCCACTTT; CDR3 protein: CASSLGNRQESSYNSPLHF
clone size: -; D gene: TRBD1; V gene: TRBV5-1; J gene: TRBJ1-4; CDR3 DNA: TGCGCCAGCAGCTTGGCCCCCAGTGGGACAGTGGGGGAAAAACTGTTTTTT; CDR3 protein: CASSLAPSGTVGEKLFF
clone size: -; D gene: -; V gene: TRBV6-6; J gene: TRBJ2-7; CDR3 DNA: TGTGCCAGCAGTTTAAGCGGTGGGAAGTCCTACGAGCAGTACTTC; CDR3 protein: CASSLSGGKSYEQYF
clone size: once; D gene: TRBD2; V gene: TRBV10-3; J gene: TRBJ2-1; CDR3 DNA: TGTGCCATCGGTAAGACTAGCGACAGCTCCTACAATGAGCAGTTCTTC; CDR3 protein: CAIGKTSDSSYNEQFF
clone size: -; D gene: -; V gene: TRBV7-9; J gene: TRBJ1-6; CDR3 DNA: TGTGCCAGCAGCTACACCCAGGGCGGGGATTCACCCCTCCACTTT; CDR3 protein: CASSYTQGGDSPLHF
clone size: once; D gene: -; V gene: TRBV30; J gene: TRBJ1-4; CDR3 DNA: TGTGCCTGGAGTGTTCAGGGTAATGAAAAACTGTTTTTT; CDR3 protein: CAWSVQGNEKLFF
clone size: once; D gene: -; V gene: TRBV6-5; J gene: TRBJ2-3; CDR3 DNA: TGTGCCAGCAGTTACTCTGGGCATCGCACAGATACGCAGTATTTT; CDR3 protein: CASSYSGHRTDTQYF
clone size: -; D gene: -; V gene: TRBV20-1; J gene: TRBJ2-7; CDR3 DNA: TGCAGTGCTACCAAACTAGGCGAGCAGTACTTC; CDR3 protein: CSATKLGEQYF
clone size: -; D gene: -; V gene: TRBV5-1; J gene: TRBJ2-7; CDR3 DNA: TGCGCCAGCAGCTTCGACAGCCCCTACGAGCAGTACTTC; CDR3 protein: CASSFDSPYEQYF
clone size: -; D gene: -; V gene: TRBV29-1; J gene: TRBJ1-2; CDR3 DNA: TGCAGCGTTGAAGCCCGGGACACCCACTATGGCTACACCTTC; CDR3 protein: CSVEARDTHYGYTF
clone size: -; D gene: -; V gene: TRBV19; J gene: TRBJ1-5; CDR3 DNA: TGTGCCAGTAGTATAGGGTTGAGGGGGAATCAGCCCCAGCATTTT; CDR3 protein: CASSIGLRGNQPQHF
clone size: -; D gene: -; V gene: TRBV11-3; J gene: TRBJ1-1; CDR3 DNA: TGTGCCAGCAGCCCGGGGGGAGGCACTGAAGCTTTCTTT; CDR3 protein: CASSPGGGTEAFF
clone size: few; D gene: -; V gene: TRBV19; J gene: TRBJ2-2; CDR3 DNA: TGTGCCAGTCGAGGTGCCAGGACAGTGAACACCGGGGAGCTGTTTTTT; CDR3 protein: CASRGARTVNTGELFF
clone size: -; D gene: -; V gene: TRBV6-5; J gene: TRBJ1-2; CDR3 DNA: TGTGCCAGCAGCCCAGTCCCTGTATACTATGGCTACACCTTC; CDR3 protein: CASSPVPVYYGYTF
clone size: once; D gene: TRBD1; V gene: TRBV27; J gene: TRBJ1-2; CDR3 DNA: TGTGCCAGCAGTCGAGACAGGGGGCAATATGGCTACACCTTC; CDR3 protein: CASSRDRGQYGYTF
clone size: -; D gene: -; V gene: TRBV6-1; J gene: TRBJ2-1; CDR3 DNA: TGTGCCAGCATCGCCACAGATAGCTCCTACAATGAGCAGTTCTTC; CDR3 protein: CASIATDSSYNEQFF
clone size: -; D gene: TRBD1; V gene: TRBV9; J gene: TRBJ1-1; CDR3 DNA: TGTGCCAGCAGCCTTATACAGGGGGCAGGTACTGAAGCTTTCTTT; CDR3 protein: CASSLIQGAGTEAFF
clone size: -; D gene: -; V gene: TRBV5-6; J gene: TRBJ1-1; CDR3 DNA: TGTGCCAGCAGCTTCGTGGCATTGGGAGTGAACACTGAAGCTTTCTTT; CDR3 protein: CASSFVALGVNTEAFF